The 2 T cell receptor beta chains listed next were all sequenced from one sample in a study of regulatory T cells in long-lasting Graves disease. Library construction for TCR beta used iRepertoire HTBI primers and Arm-PCR of CDR3 regions. MiXCR, applied by TCRdb to the multiplex PCR reads, yields one record per CDR3 protein. Found here are some 450,000 distinct CDR3 sequences, 16% of them singletons; the top ten hold around a tenth. Time point meaning: newly diagnosed GD, antithyroid drugs for less than 3 months. RNA extracted from PBMCs served as the sequencing template. These data are also associated with another study on T cells in Graves' hyperthyroidism and ophthalmopathy.

Sequences were derived from peripheral blood mononuclear cells (PBMCs), sampled at new diagnosis, from a patient treated with antithyroid drugs. Receptors originate from a woman aged 30 to 39 with Graves disease.

The sample holds one count of this clonotype. This may be a read error: a much more frequent sequence differs by one nucleotide. This chain connects TRBV28 to TRBJ2-1; 7 bases are a match to TRBD1. The CDR3 length is 13 residues. Germline-derived CDR1 and CDR2 are MDHEN and SYDVKM. V dropped 7 bases and J dropped 9; count of bases not matched to a gene: 9. Written as DNA, the CDR3 is TGTGCCAGCACCCAGGGGGAGTGGGGTGAGCAGTTCTTC. Amino acids: CASTQGEWGEQFF. The full variable domain, its missing parts supplied by reference TRBV28 and TRBJ2-1, is DVKVTQSSRYLVKRTGEKVFLECVQDMDHENMFWYRQDPGLGLRLIYFSYDVKMKEKGDIPEGYSVSREKKERFSLILESASTNQTSMYLCASTQGEWGEQFFGPGTRLTVL.

The table lists this clonotype with many counts. This chain joins TRBV12-3 or TRBV12-4 and TRBJ1-5, with D hard to call. The CDR3 runs 15 residues. V was trimmed by 5 bases and J by 3 bases, leaving 14 bases between them. This CDR3 reads CASSPFRSPNQPQHF. The CDR3, as DNA: TGTGCCAGCAGTCCATTTAGAAGTCCCAATCAGCCCCAGCATTTT.